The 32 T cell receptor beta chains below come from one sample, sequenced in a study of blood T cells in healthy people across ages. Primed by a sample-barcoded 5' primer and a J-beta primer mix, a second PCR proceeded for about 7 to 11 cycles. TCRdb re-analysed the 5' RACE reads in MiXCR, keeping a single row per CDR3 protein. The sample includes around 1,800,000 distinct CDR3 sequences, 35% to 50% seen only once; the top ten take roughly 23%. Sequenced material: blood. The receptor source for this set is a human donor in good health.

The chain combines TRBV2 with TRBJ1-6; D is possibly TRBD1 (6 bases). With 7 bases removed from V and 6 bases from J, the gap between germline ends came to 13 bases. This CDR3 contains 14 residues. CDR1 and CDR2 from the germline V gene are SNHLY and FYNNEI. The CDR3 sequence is CASTNRVFNSPLHF. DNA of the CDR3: TGTGCCAGCACCAACAGGGTGTTTAATTCACCCCTCCACTTT.

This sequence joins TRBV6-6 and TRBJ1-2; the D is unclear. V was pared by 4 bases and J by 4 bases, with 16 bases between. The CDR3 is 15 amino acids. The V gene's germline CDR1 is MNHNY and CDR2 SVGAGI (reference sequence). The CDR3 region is CASSSSGFRFYGYTF. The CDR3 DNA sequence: TGTGCCAGCAGTTCCTCCGGATTTCGTTTCTATGGCTACACCTTC.

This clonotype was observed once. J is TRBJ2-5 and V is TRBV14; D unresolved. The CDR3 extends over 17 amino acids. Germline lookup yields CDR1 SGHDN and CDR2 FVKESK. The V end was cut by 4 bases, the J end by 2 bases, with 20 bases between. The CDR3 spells CASSLTTNWAIQETQYF. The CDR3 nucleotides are TGTGCCAGCAGCCTGACCACTAACTGGGCCATACAAGAGACCCAGTACTTC.

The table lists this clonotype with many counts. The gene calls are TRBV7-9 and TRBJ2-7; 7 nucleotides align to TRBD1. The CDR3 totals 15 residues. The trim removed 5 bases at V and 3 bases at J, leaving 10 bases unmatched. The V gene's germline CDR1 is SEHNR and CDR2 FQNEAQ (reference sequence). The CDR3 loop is CASSPTGDGLYEQYF. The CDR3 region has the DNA TGTGCCAGCAGCCCTACAGGGGACGGACTCTACGAGCAGTACTTC.

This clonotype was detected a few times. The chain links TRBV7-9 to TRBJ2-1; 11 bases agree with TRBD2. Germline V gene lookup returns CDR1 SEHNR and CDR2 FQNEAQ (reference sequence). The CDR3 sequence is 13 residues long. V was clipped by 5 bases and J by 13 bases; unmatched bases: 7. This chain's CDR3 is CASSELAGESQFF. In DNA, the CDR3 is TGTGCCAGCAGCGAACTAGCGGGGGAGTCCCAGTTCTTC.

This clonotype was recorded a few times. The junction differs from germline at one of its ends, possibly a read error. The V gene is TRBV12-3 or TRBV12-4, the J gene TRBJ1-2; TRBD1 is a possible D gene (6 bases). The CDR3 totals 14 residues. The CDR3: CANSLALTGHGYTF. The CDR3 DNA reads TGTGCCAACAGTTTAGCGCTTACAGGGCATGGCTACACCTTC.

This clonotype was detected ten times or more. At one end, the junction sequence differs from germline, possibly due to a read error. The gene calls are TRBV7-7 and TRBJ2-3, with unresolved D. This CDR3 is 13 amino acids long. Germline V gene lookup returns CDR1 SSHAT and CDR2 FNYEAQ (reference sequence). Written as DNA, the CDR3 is TGTGCTAGCAGCTCCACTGCCTTGGATACGCAGTATTTT. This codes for CASSSTALDTQYF.

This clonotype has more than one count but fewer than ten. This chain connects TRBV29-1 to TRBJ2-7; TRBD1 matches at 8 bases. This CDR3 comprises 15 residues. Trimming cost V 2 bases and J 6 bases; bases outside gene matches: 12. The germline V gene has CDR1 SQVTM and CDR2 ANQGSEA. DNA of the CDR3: TGCAGCGTTGAAACTGGACAGGGTCCTTTTAGCGAGCAGTACTTC. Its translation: CSVETGQGPFSEQYF.

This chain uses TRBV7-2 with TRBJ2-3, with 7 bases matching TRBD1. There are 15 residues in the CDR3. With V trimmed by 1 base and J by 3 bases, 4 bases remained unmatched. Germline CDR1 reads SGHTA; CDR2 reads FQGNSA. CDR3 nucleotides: TGTGCCAGCAGCTTAGTCTGGGACAGAACAGATACGCAGTATTTT. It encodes CASSLVWDRTDTQYF.

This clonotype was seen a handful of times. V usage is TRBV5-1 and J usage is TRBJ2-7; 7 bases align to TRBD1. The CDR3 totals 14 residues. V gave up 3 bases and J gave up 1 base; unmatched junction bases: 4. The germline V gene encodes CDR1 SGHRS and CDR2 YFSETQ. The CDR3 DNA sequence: TGCGCCAGCAGCTACGACAGGGATTCCTACGAGCAGTACTTC. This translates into CASSYDRDSYEQYF. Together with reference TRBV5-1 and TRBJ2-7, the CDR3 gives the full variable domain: KAGVTQTPRYLIKTRGQQVTLSCSPISGHRSVSWYQQTPGQGLQFLFEYFSETQRNKGNFPGRFSGRQFSNSRSEMNVSTLELGDSALYLCASSYDRDSYEQYFGPGTRLTVT.

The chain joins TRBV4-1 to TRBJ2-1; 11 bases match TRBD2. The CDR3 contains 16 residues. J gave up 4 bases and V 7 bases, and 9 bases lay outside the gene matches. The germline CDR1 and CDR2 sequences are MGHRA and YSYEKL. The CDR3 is CASNRLGLAEYNEQFF. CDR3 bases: TGCGCCAGCAACCGATTGGGACTAGCGGAGTACAATGAGCAGTTCTTC.

As DNA, the CDR3 is TGTGCCACCAGGGGAGTAGGAGATACGCAGTATTTT. Residues: CATRGVGDTQYF. The J gene is TRBJ2-3, the V gene TRBV28; the D gene is possibly TRBD1 (6 bases). Germline CDR1 reads MDHEN; CDR2 reads SYDVKM. V dropped 10 bases and J dropped 5 bases, with 13 bases sitting between them. CDR3 length: 12 residues.

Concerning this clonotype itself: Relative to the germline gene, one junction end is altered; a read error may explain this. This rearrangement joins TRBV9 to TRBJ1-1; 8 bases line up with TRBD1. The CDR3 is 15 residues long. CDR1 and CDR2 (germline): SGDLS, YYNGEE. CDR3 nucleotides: TGTGCCAGCGGCGTAGTTTCAGGGGGCAGGACTGAAGCTTTCTTT. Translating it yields CASGVVSGGRTEAFF.

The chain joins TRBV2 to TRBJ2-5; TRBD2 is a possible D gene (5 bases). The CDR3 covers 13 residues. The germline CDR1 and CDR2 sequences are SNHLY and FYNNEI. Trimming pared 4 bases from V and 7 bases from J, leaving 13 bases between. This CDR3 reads CASSVDPGGTQYF. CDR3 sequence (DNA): TGTGCCAGCAGTGTAGACCCCGGAGGGACCCAGTACTTC.

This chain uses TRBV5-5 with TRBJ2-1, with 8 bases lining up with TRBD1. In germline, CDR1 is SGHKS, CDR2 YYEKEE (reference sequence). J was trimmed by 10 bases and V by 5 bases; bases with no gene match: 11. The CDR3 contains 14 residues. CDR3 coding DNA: TGTGCCAGCAGTACCGGACAGGGCTGGGGGGAGCAGTTCTTC. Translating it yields CASSTGQGWGEQFF.

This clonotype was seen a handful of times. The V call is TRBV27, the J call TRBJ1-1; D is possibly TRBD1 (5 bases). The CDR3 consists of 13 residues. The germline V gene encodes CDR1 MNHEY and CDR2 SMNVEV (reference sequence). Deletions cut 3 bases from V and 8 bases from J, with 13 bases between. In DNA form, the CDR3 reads TGTGCCAGCAGTTTGGATGAGGGGAGAGAAGCTTTCTTT. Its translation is CASSLDEGREAFF.

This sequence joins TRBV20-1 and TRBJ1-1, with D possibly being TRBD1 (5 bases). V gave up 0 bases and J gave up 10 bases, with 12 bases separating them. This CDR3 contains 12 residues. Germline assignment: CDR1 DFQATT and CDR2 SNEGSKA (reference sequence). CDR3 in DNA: TGCAGTGCTAGAGATCGGGGGAGAGGAGCTTTCTTT. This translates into CSARDRGRGAFF.

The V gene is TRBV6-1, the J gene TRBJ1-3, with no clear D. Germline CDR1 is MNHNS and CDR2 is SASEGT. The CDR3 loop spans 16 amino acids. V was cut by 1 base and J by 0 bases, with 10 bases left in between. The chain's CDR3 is CASSEVDGDSGNTIYF. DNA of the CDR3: TGTGCCAGCAGTGAAGTGGACGGAGACTCTGGAAACACCATATATTTT.

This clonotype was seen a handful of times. The CDR3 coding sequence is TGTGCCAGCAGCCCCGGACACTCTGGAAACACCATATATTTT. Its protein product is CASSPGHSGNTIYF. V is TRBV7-2 and J is TRBJ1-3, with D perhaps matching TRBD1 (5 bases). Trimming stripped 5 bases from V and 0 bases from J, with 8 bases between. CDR3 length: 14 residues. Germline assignment: CDR1 SGHTA and CDR2 FQGNSA.

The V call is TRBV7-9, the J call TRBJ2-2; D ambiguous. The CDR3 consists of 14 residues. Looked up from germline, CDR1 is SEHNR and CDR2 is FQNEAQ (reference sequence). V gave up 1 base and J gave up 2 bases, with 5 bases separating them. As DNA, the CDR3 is TGTGCCAGCAGCTTAGAGCCCAACACCGGGGAGCTGTTTTTT. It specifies CASSLEPNTGELFF.

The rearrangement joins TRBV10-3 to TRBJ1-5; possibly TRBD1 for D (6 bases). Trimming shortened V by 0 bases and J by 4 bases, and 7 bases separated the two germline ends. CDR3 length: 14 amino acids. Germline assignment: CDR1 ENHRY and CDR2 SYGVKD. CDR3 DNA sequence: TGTGCCATCAGTGAGTCGGGGGCGAATCAGCCCCAGCATTTT. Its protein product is CAISESGANQPQHF.

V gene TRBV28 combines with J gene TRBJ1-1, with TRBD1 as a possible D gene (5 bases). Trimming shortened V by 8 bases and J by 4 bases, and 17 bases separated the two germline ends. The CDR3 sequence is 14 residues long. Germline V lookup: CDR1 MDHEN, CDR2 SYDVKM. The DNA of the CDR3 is TGTGCCAGCCAGGAGGTCGGGGGGACCACTGAAGCTTTCTTT. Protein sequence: CASQEVGGTTEAFF.

The DNA for the CDR3 is TGTGCCAGCAGTTATCGGTTCCTTGGTCAGGGGCGGTTTTTT. This sequence encodes CASSYRFLGQGRFF. The chain combines TRBV6-5 with TRBJ1-4, with D possibly TRBD1 on 6 matching bases. Germline lookup yields CDR1 MNHEY and CDR2 SVGAGI. The V end was cut by 3 bases, the J end by 16 bases, with 21 bases between. The CDR3 length is 14 residues.

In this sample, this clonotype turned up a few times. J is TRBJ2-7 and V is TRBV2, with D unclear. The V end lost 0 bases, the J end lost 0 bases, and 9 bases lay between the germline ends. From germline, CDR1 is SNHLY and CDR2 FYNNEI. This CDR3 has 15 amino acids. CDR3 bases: TGTGCCAGCAGTGAAGCAGACTTCTTCTCCTACGAGCAGTACTTC. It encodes CASSEADFFSYEQYF. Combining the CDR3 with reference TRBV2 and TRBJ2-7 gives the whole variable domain EPEVTQTPSHQVTQMGQEVILRCVPISNHLYFYWYRQILGQKVEFLVSFYNNEISEKSEIFDDQFSVERPDGSNFTLKIRSTKLEDSAMYFCASSEADFFSYEQYFGPGTRLTVT.

CDR3 sequence reads: CSVDTGPGELFF. CDR3 DNA sequence: TGCAGCGTTGATACGGGGCCCGGGGAGCTGTTTTTT. The chain joins TRBV29-1 to TRBJ2-2; D could derive from TRBD1 or TRBD2 (5 bases each). The germline V gene has CDR1 SQVTM and CDR2 ANQGSEA. V was pared by 3 bases and J by 6 bases, with 8 bases between. The CDR3 is 12 amino acids.

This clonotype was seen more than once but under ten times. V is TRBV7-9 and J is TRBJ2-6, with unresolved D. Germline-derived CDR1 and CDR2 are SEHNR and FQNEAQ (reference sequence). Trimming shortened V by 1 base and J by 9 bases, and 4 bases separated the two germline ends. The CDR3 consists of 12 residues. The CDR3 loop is CASSLGSNVLTF. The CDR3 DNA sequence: TGTGCCAGCAGCTTAGGAAGCAACGTCCTGACTTTC. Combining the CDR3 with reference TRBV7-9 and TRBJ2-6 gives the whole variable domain DTGVSQNPRHKITKRGQNVTFRCDPISEHNRLYWYRQTLGQGPEFLTYFQNEAQLEKSRLLSDRFSAERPKGSFSTLEIQRTEQGDSAMYLCASSLGSNVLTFGAGSRLTVL.

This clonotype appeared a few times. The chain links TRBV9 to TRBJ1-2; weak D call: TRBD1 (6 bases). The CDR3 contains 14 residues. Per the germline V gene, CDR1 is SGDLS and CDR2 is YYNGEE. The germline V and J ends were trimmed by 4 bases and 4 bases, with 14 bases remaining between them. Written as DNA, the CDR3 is TGTGCCAGCAGCAAGAGAGGGACACCCTATGGCTACACCTTC. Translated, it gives CASSKRGTPYGYTF.

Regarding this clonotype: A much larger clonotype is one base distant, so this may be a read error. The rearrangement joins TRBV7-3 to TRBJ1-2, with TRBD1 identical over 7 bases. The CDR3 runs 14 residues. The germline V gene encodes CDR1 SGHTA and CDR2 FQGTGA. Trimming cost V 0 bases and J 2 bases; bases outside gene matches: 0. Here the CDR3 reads CASSLTTGNYGYTF. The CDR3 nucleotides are TGTGCCAGCAGCTTAACGACAGGGAACTATGGCTACACCTTC.

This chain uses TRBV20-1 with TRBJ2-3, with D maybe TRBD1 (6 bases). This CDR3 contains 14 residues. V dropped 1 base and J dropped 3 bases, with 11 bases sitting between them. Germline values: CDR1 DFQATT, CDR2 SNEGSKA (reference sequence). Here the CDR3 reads CSARGSGVTDTQYF. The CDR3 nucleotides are TGCAGTGCTAGAGGTTCAGGGGTTACAGATACGCAGTATTTT.

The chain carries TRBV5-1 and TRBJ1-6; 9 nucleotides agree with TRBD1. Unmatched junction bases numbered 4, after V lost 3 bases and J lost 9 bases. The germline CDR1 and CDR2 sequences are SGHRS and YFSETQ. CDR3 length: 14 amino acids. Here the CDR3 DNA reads TGCGCCAGCAGCTACAGGGGGCGAGGTTCACCCCTCCACTTT. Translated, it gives CASSYRGRGSPLHF. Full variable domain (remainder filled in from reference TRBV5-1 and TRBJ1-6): KAGVTQTPRYLIKTRGQQVTLSCSPISGHRSVSWYQQTPGQGLQFLFEYFSETQRNKGNFPGRFSGRQFSNSRSEMNVSTLELGDSALYLCASSYRGRGSPLHFGNGTRLTVT.

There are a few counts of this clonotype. CDR3 protein: CASSLDRGSYNSPLHF. The CDR3 DNA sequence: TGTGCCAGCAGTTTGGACAGGGGGAGTTATAATTCACCCCTCCACTTT. The rearrangement uses TRBV6-1 and TRBJ1-6, with 10 nucleotides matching TRBD1. The CDR3 is made up of 16 amino acids. Germline-derived CDR1 and CDR2 are MNHNS and SASEGT. Trimming removed 5 bases from V and 4 bases from J; junction bases left unmatched: 5.

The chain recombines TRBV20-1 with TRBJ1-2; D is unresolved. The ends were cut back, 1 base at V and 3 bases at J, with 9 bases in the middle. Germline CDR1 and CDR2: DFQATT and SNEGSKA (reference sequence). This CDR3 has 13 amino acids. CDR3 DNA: TGCAGTGCTAGAGCCGACCCCTACTATGGCTACACCTTC. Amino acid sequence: CSARADPYYGYTF.